This TCR beta chain was sequenced during a study of blood T cells in healthy people across ages. Whole-study findings and limits: Per million T cells, the diversity of TCR beta decreased roughly linearly as age advanced. Naive CD4+ cells and diversity were both higher in long-lived donors than in aged donors. Estimates based on one million T cells were treated as lower bounds.

Primed by a sample-barcoded 5' primer and a J-beta primer mix, a second PCR proceeded for 7 to 11 cycles. A single record per CDR3 protein comes from TCRdb applying MiXCR to the 5' RACE reads. The profile covers some 710,000 distinct CDR3 sequences, with about half appearing a single time and about a sixth taken by the ten largest. As for this clonotype: The target antigen is unknown.

The amount of total RNA extracted per sample was at least 6 micrograms. The V gene's germline CDR1 is LGHNA and CDR2 YSLEER. Trimming shortened V by 0 bases and J by 1 base, and 14 bases separated the two germline ends. The CDR3 is made up of 17 amino acids. Sequencing was carried out using blood. The TCR sequence derives from an elderly man in good health. V is TRBV4-3 and J is TRBJ2-3; the D gene is possibly TRBD2 (6 bases). CDR3 DNA: TGCGCCAGCAGCCAAGACCCTACCGGCGGGGGCACAGATACGCAGTATTTT. This sequence encodes CASSQDPTGGGTDTQYF.